This T cell receptor (beta chain) was sequenced in a study of blood T cell repertoires in COVID-19. The table came from immunoSEQ multiplex PCR; TCRdb's copy has only in-frame clones and leaves some out. The data hold some 220,000 clones, with around 84% observed a single time. Germline V gene data show CDR1 as SGHRS and CDR2 as YFSETQ. Trimming cost V 0 bases and J 5 bases, with 8 bases left between them. This CDR3 has 14 amino acids. The source is a man in his fifties or sixties with active or convalescent COVID-19. Sequenced material: peripheral blood. The J gene is TRBJ1-4, the V gene TRBV5-1; D unclear. CDR3 nucleotide sequence: TGCGCCAGCAGCTTGGATTACAGCAATGAAAAACTGTTTTTT. This sequence encodes CASSLDYSNEKLFF. The full variable domain, completed using reference TRBV5-1 and TRBJ1-4, is KAGVTQTPRYLIKTRGQQVTLSCSPISGHRSVSWYQQTPGQGLQFLFEYFSETQRNKGNFPGRFSGRQFSNSRSEMNVSTLELGDSALYLCASSLDYSNEKLFFGSGTQLSVL.